The 29 T cell receptor beta chains listed next were all sequenced from one sample in a study of OX40 agonist ivuxolimab in advanced cancers. Method: immunoSEQ multiplex PCR; TCRdb's copy keeps in-frame clones and lacks some. The sample lists about 83,000 clones; about 81% were seen once. The input for sequencing was CD4+ or CD8+ T cells sorted from blood, taken in a trial of the OX40 agonist ivuxolimab. Source of these receptors: an adult with an advanced solid tumor such as melanoma, head and neck, liver or kidney cancer.

The gene calls are TRBV7-9 and TRBJ2-5, with 7 nucleotides matching TRBD2. The CDR3 is made up of 15 amino acids. In germline, CDR1 is SEHNR, CDR2 FQNEAQ (reference sequence). V gave up 4 bases and J gave up 5 bases; unmatched junction bases: 10. CDR3: CASSSLAGPHETQYF. CDR3 in DNA: TGTGCCAGCAGCTCATTAGCGGGCCCGCATGAGACCCAGTACTTC.

This clone was counted between two and nine times. V usage is TRBV7-2 and J usage is TRBJ2-1; 8 bases map to TRBD2. This CDR3 has 16 amino acids. After removal of 4 bases from V and 5 bases from J, the junction contained 10 bases not matched to a gene. CDR1 is SGHTA and CDR2 is FQGNSA in the germline V gene. In nucleotides, the CDR3 is TGTGCCAGCAGCTGGATTGGCCTAGCGGGCGACAATGAGCAGTTCTTC. This sequence encodes CASSWIGLAGDNEQFF.

The chain combines TRBV30 with TRBJ1-2; D gene unclear. With 0 bases removed from V and 7 bases from J, the gap between germline ends came to 12 bases. The CDR3 sequence is 13 residues long. Germline V gene data show CDR1 as GTSNPN and CDR2 as SVGIG (reference sequence). Written as DNA, the CDR3 is TGTGCCTGGAGTGTAAATTCCGCAGGTGGCTACACCTTC. Encoded protein: CAWSVNSAGGYTF.

In regard to this clone: Germline and junction disagree at one end, which may indicate a read error. The chain has TRBV14 and TRBJ2-5; 7 bases align to TRBD1. CDR1 is SGHDN and CDR2 is FVKESK in the germline V gene. This CDR3 spans 16 amino acids. The CDR3 region is CASSFRGGAPEEAQYF. In DNA form, the CDR3 reads TGTGCCAGCAGCTTCAGAGGGGGCGCGCCTGAAGAGGCCCAGTACTTC.

The chain is built from TRBV19 and TRBJ1-5; D gene uncertain. The V end was cut by 4 bases, the J end by 2 bases, with 15 bases between. Germline V gives CDR1 LNHDA, CDR2 SQIVND (reference sequence). The CDR3 is 16 amino acids. CDR3: CASSRAGGKGNQPQHF. The CDR3 nucleotides are TGTGCCAGTAGTAGGGCCGGAGGGAAGGGCAATCAGCCCCAGCATTTT.

This chain joins TRBV27 and TRBJ1-2; 8 bases agree with TRBD1. The germline V gene has CDR1 MNHEY and CDR2 SMNVEV (reference sequence). J lost 5 bases, V lost 5 bases, and 7 bases had no gene match. The length of the CDR3 is 14 residues. CDR3 bases: TGTGCCAGCAGTGACAGGGGACGAGGGTATGGCTACACCTTC. Residues: CASSDRGRGYGYTF.

The rearrangement links TRBV5-1 to TRBJ2-7; no clear D. The CDR3 contains 14 residues. The germline CDR1 and CDR2 sequences are SGHRS and YFSETQ. V gave up 7 bases and J gave up 2 bases, with 16 bases separating them. The DNA of the CDR3 is TGCGCCAGCCAAAAGTTCAGCGAAGCCTACGAGCAGTACTTC. Amino acids: CASQKFSEAYEQYF.

The rearrangement joins TRBV5-1 to TRBJ2-2, with D hard to call. The CDR3 loop spans 14 amino acids. Trimming took off 0 bases at V and 0 bases at J, with 3 bases between the two ends. Germline CDR1 SGHRS, CDR2 YFSETQ. This CDR3 is CASSLGTNTGELFF. The DNA for the CDR3 is TGCGCCAGCAGCTTGGGTACGAACACCGGGGAGCTGTTTTTT.

The J gene is TRBJ2-1, the V gene TRBV10-3; D unresolved. Per germline, CDR1 ENHRY and CDR2 SYGVKD. V was shortened by 1 base and J by 7 bases, with 5 bases between the two germline ends. The CDR3 contains 12 residues. Written as DNA, the CDR3 is TGTGCCATCAGTGAGTTAAAGAATGAGCAGTTCTTC. Translated, it gives CAISELKNEQFF.

This clone was detected only once. The V and J genes are TRBV18 and TRBJ1-2; a weak D match, TRBD1 (6 bases). V was shortened by 1 base and J by 6 bases, with 9 bases between the two germline ends. The germline V gene has CDR1 KGHSH and CDR2 LQKENI. The CDR3 extends over 13 amino acids. The chain's CDR3 is CASSPRGADGYTF. The CDR3 DNA is TGTGCCAGCTCACCACGGGGGGCTGATGGCTACACCTTC.

The J gene is TRBJ1-5, the V gene TRBV30; the match to TRBD1 covers 7 bases. Germline lookup yields CDR1 GTSNPN and CDR2 SVGIG (reference sequence). The CDR3 extends over 16 amino acids. The V gene end was trimmed by 0 bases and the J gene end by 3 bases; junction bases not matched to a gene: 8. The CDR3 loop is CAWSVTGVNANQPQHF. The CDR3 region has the DNA TGTGCCTGGAGTGTTACAGGGGTTAATGCCAATCAGCCCCAGCATTTT.

Here the CDR3 reads CASSLRTSNSPLHF. For the CDR3, the DNA is TGCGCCAGCAGCTTACGTACCAGCAATTCACCCCTCCACTTT. The rearrangement joins TRBV5-1 to TRBJ1-6; D uncertain. Trimming removed 2 bases from V and 7 bases from J, with 10 bases in between. Germline V gene sequence: CDR1 SGHRS, CDR2 YFSETQ. The length of the CDR3 is 14 residues.

This chain connects TRBV4-3 to TRBJ2-7; D may match TRBD1 or TRBD2 (5 bases each). V was clipped by 4 bases and J by 5 bases, with 12 bases between them. This CDR3 spans 13 amino acids. Germline values: CDR1 LGHNA, CDR2 YSLEER. In DNA, the CDR3 is TGCGCCAGCAGCCTCTCCCGAGGGGACGAGCAGTACTTC. Protein sequence: CASSLSRGDEQYF.

The V gene is TRBV30, the J gene TRBJ1-2; 7 bases align to TRBD1. This CDR3 spans 15 amino acids. Germline V CDR1 and CDR2: GTSNPN, SVGIG (reference sequence). J gave up 7 bases and V 5 bases, and 16 bases lay outside the gene matches. In DNA, the CDR3 is TGTGCCTGGGGTTTGGGGACAGCCCAAAAGGGTGGCTACACCTTC. Its protein product is CAWGLGTAQKGGYTF.

This sequence joins TRBV27 and TRBJ1-1; TRBD1 matches at 7 bases. Germline V lookup: CDR1 MNHEY, CDR2 SMNVEV (reference sequence). V gave up 5 bases and J gave up 4 bases; unmatched junction bases: 10. The CDR3 runs to 15 residues. CDR3: CASSPRQGRGTEAFF. CDR3 DNA: TGTGCCAGCAGTCCGCGACAGGGAAGGGGCACTGAAGCTTTCTTT.

The rearrangement joins TRBV30 to TRBJ2-1; a weak D match, TRBD2 (6 bases). The V gene's germline CDR1 is GTSNPN and CDR2 SVGIG (reference sequence). With 3 bases removed from V and 0 bases from J, the gap between germline ends came to 9 bases. The CDR3 extends over 14 amino acids. CDR3 in amino acids: CAWSRGSSYNEQFF. The CDR3 DNA reads as TGTGCCTGGAGCCGGGGGAGCTCCTACAATGAGCAGTTCTTC.

The V gene is TRBV5-1, the J gene TRBJ2-3; tentative D call: TRBD2 (5 bases). Trimming left V 4 bases short and J 1 base short, with 13 bases between. CDR1 is SGHRS and CDR2 is YFSETQ in the germline V gene. The CDR3 extends over 15 amino acids. CDR3 amino acids: CASSVTSTGTDTQYF. The CDR3 coding sequence is TGCGCCAGCAGCGTCACTAGTACTGGCACAGATACGCAGTATTTT. The full variable domain, with the rest looked up from reference TRBV5-1 and TRBJ2-3, is KAGVTQTPRYLIKTRGQQVTLSCSPISGHRSVSWYQQTPGQGLQFLFEYFSETQRNKGNFPGRFSGRQFSNSRSEMNVSTLELGDSALYLCASSVTSTGTDTQYFGPGTRLTVL.

This chain connects TRBV7-3 to TRBJ2-7; no reliable D call. V was shortened by 5 bases and J by 6 bases, with 11 bases between the two germline ends. Germline V gene lookup returns CDR1 SGHTA and CDR2 FQGTGA. This CDR3 contains 12 residues. The DNA of the CDR3 is TGTGCCAGCAGCACGGCGTCCGGCGAGCAGTACTTC. Translating it yields CASSTASGEQYF. Supplemented by reference TRBV7-3 and TRBJ2-7, the full variable domain reads GAGVSQTPSNKVTEKGKYVELRCDPISGHTALYWYRQSLGQGPEFLIYFQGTGAADDSGLPNDRFFAVRPEGSVSTLKIQRTERGDSAVYLCASSTASGEQYFGPGTRLTVT.

The rearrangement uses TRBV9 and TRBJ2-2, with no clear D. The CDR3 has 12 residues. Germline values: CDR1 SGDLS, CDR2 YYNGEE. Trimming stripped 4 bases from V and 7 bases from J, with 8 bases between. The CDR3 DNA reads TGTGCCAGCAGCCTACGACTCGGGGAGCTGTTTTTT. Amino acids: CASSLRLGELFF.

The chain joins TRBV7-3 to TRBJ2-5, with TRBD1 matching over 9 bases. Unmatched junction bases numbered 9, after V lost 5 bases and J lost 2 bases. This CDR3 spans 16 amino acids. Germline loops: CDR1 SGHTA, CDR2 FQGTGA. The CDR3 protein is CASSPGTGKGQETQYF. In DNA form, the CDR3 reads TGTGCCAGCAGCCCCGGGACAGGGAAGGGGCAAGAGACCCAGTACTTC.

The V gene is TRBV27, the J gene TRBJ1-2; 10 nucleotides agree with TRBD1. Germline V gene lookup returns CDR1 MNHEY and CDR2 SMNVEV (reference sequence). The trim removed 5 bases at V and 9 bases at J, leaving 6 bases unmatched. The CDR3 loop spans 13 amino acids. Here the CDR3 reads CASSRDRGFRYTF. CDR3 nucleotide sequence: TGTGCCAGCAGTCGGGACAGGGGTTTCCGCTACACCTTC.

The chain uses TRBV14 and TRBJ2-1, with D uncertain. Germline CDR1 is SGHDN and CDR2 is FVKESK. V was pared by 0 bases and J by 10 bases, with 10 bases between. The CDR3 has 13 amino acids. DNA of the CDR3: TGTGCCAGCAGCCAAGATCGTGAGAAGGAGCAGTTCTTC. This translates into CASSQDREKEQFF.

The chain uses TRBV9 and TRBJ2-5; D ambiguous. The germline V gene encodes CDR1 SGDLS and CDR2 YYNGEE. This CDR3 has 15 residues. V lost 3 bases to trimming and J lost 1 base, with 13 bases between them. Here the CDR3 DNA reads TGTGCCAGCAGCGCCCCCCTAGAGGCCCAAGAGACCCAGTACTTC. Translating gives CASSAPLEAQETQYF. The full variable domain, with the rest looked up from reference TRBV9 and TRBJ2-5, is DSGVTQTPKHLITATGQRVTLRCSPRSGDLSVYWYQQSLDQGLQFLIQYYNGEERAKGNILERFSAQQFPDLHSELNLSSLELGDSALYFCASSAPLEAQETQYFGPGTRLLVL.

The chain is built from TRBV7-2 and TRBJ2-7; 14 bases match TRBD2. CDR3 length equals 18 residues. Germline CDR1 is SGHTA and CDR2 is FQGNSA. The V segment lost 2 bases and the J segment 0 bases; nucleotides outside the gene matches: 6. CDR3 sequence reads: CASSLLGLAGGGSYEQYF. CDR3 nucleotide sequence: TGTGCCAGCAGCTTACTAGGACTAGCGGGAGGCGGCTCCTACGAGCAGTACTTC.

The chain uses TRBV14 and TRBJ1-3; D uncertain. This CDR3 has 14 amino acids. In germline, CDR1 is SGHDN, CDR2 FVKESK. Trimming removed 2 bases from V and 0 bases from J, with 5 bases in between. Here the CDR3 DNA reads TGTGCCAGCAGCCAATGGAGCTCTGGAAACACCATATATTTT. Protein product: CASSQWSSGNTIYF.

This chain uses TRBV28 with TRBJ1-4, with a weak D call TRBD1 (5 bases). The CDR3 contains 13 residues. Germline V lookup: CDR1 MDHEN, CDR2 SYDVKM. The CDR3 is CASNGGPNEKLFF. The CDR3 DNA sequence: TGTGCTTCGAACGGGGGTCCCAATGAAAAACTGTTTTTT.

This rearrangement joins TRBV4-3 to TRBJ2-1, with D perhaps TRBD1 (6 bases). The germline gives CDR1 LGHNA, CDR2 YSLEER. The CDR3 totals 15 residues. V was shortened by 5 bases and J by 6 bases, with 17 bases between the two germline ends. The CDR3 DNA reads TGCGCCAGCAGCGTAAGGGGGTACGCCCGCAATGAGCAGTTCTTC. Its protein is CASSVRGYARNEQFF.

The CDR3, as DNA: TGTGCCAGCAGTTATGGCTACAGAGAGACCCAGTACTTC. It is translated as CASSYGYRETQYF. The chain employs TRBV6-6 and TRBJ2-5; D remains unclear. Germline values: CDR1 MNHNY, CDR2 SVGAGI (reference sequence). V lost 3 bases to trimming and J lost 4 bases, with 9 bases between them. The length of the CDR3 is 13 residues.

V and J are TRBV28 and TRBJ2-7; 7 nucleotides match TRBD2. CDR1 MDHEN and CDR2 SYDVKM come from the germline V gene. After removal of 7 bases from V and 10 bases from J, the junction contained 7 bases not matched to a gene. The CDR3 sequence is 11 residues long. The CDR3 coding sequence is TGTGCCAGCACCCTGGGGGGGATACAGTACTTC. Translating gives CASTLGGIQYF.